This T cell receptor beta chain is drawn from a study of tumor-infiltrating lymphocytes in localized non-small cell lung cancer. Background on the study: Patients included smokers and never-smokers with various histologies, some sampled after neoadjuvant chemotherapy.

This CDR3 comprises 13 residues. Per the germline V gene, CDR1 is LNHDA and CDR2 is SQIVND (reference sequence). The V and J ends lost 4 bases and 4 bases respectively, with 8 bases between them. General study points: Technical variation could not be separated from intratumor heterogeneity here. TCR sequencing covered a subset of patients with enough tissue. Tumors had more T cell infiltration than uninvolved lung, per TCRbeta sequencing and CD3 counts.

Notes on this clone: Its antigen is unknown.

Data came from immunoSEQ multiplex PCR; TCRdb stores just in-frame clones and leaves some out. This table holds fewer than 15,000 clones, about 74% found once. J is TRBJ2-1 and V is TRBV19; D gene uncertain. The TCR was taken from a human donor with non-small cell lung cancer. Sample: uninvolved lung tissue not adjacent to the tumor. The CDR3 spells CASSRQDYNEQFF. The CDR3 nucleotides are TGTGCCAGTAGTAGGCAGGATTACAATGAGCAGTTCTTC.